This T cell receptor beta chain originates from a study of T-cell memory formation after mild COVID-19. Study overall: In these data, TCR clusters were largely donor specific.

TCRdb redid the calling of the 5' RACE reads with MiXCR, one entry per CDR3 protein. The profile shows 250,000 to 300,000 distinct CDR3 sequences, roughly 15% of them singletons. This clonotype has just a few counts. V gave up 0 bases and J gave up 6 bases; unmatched junction bases: 4. The CDR3 length is 14 residues. Germline assignment: CDR1 SGHAT and CDR2 FQNNGV. The sequencing sample was made of PBMCs or a T cell subset sorted from them (not recorded which). The clonotype comes from a man aged 18 to 30 who had mild COVID-19 (a few samples of this study predate the infection). Cell type and time point are not known. The rearrangement uses TRBV11-2 and TRBJ2-5, with 7 positions matching TRBD2. CDR3 nucleotides: TGTGCCAGCAGCTTAGAACTAGCGATAAAGACCCAGTACTTC. Translated, it gives CASSLELAIKTQYF.